The entry below gives a single T cell receptor (beta chain) sequence along with its context. No antigen is known for it. This was the immunoSEQ version 4 assay in survey mode. Produced via immunoSEQ multiplex PCR; TCRdb's table is partial and in-frame only. Among some 30,000 clones listed, 70% were seen once. Cells were stimulated with overlapping HIV-1 Gag 15-mer peptides. Sorting of responding CD4+ T cells relied on upregulated CD40 ligand together with CD69. Anti-CD28/CD49d costimulation, CD40-blocking antibody and enfuvirtide were given to CD8-depleted PBMCs for about 17 hours. V gave up 2 bases and J gave up 0 bases, with 19 bases separating them. The CDR3 runs 19 residues. CDR1 is LNHDA and CDR2 is SQIVND in the germline V gene (reference sequence). The data derive from a study of persistence of HIV-infected CD4 T cells. Overall study findings and caveats: TCR analyses could not target the rare provirus-carrying CMV-responding cells.

The starting material was CD4+ T cells sorted from PBMCs after approximately 20-hour stimulation, obtained from a patient who received antiretroviral therapy. The receptor was isolated from an adult man with HIV who was CMV-seropositive. The chain uses TRBV19 and TRBJ2-2; D remains ambiguous. CDR3 DNA: TGTGCCAGTAGTATATTTAACCCCTCTCCCGGGTCGAACACCGGGGAGCTGTTTTTT. Its translation: CASSIFNPSPGSNTGELFF.